The entry that follows covers one T cell receptor (beta chain) sequence. Its antigen is unknown. This sample is part of a study of beta chain features in type 1 diabetes. Study-wide findings and caveats: Whether TCRB rearrangement is influenced by HLA type was left unresolved in this analysis. In every one of the four CD4+ subsets, TCRB CDR3s were moderately but significantly shorter in Type 1 diabetes patients.

Expressed TCRB transcripts were sequenced because the isolated RNA had all been reverse transcribed beforehand. Repertoires were generated with immunoSEQ multiplex PCR, while TCRdb's copy carries only in-frame clones and drops some. The sample yields 150,000 to 200,000 clones, roughly 60% seen once. With 1 base removed from V and 3 bases from J, the gap between germline ends came to 12 bases. The germline CDR1 and CDR2 sequences are KGHSH and LQKENI. The CDR3 covers 15 residues. The sequence was obtained from a man aged 25-45 years with type 1 diabetes. The V call is TRBV18, the J call TRBJ2-5, with D possibly being TRBD2 (7 bases). The specimen was naive CD4+ T cells from blood. As DNA, the CDR3 is TGTGCCAGCTCACCACGCGGGGGCACTGAAGAGACCCAGTACTTC. Translation: CASSPRGGTEETQYF.